Listed below are T cell receptor beta chains from one sample, sequenced in a study of T cells expressing NK-cell markers. From the 5' RACE reads, TCRdb lists one entry per CDR3 protein and no DNA. The table lists 500,000 to 700,000 distinct CDR3 sequences. Specimen: blood T cells: a sorted CD56 or NKG2C T cell subset, CD4+ or CD8+ T cells, or bulk PBMC T cells (not recorded which). Source of these receptors: a man between 18 and 35 years old in good health. Both conserved end residues are part of each CDR3.

>TRBJ2-2|TRBV12-3/TRBV12-4
CASSLALGGSIPGELFF
>TRBJ1-4|TRBV3-1
CASSQGQTEVFF
>TRBJ2-1|TRBV25-1
CASSEFRGAYNEQFF
>TRBJ2-1|TRBV15
CATSRDRLAANEQFF
>TRBJ2-2|TRBV29-1
CSAGGTGQNTGELFF
>TRBJ1-1|TRBV10-3
CATGNAAGNTEAFF
>TRBJ2-1|TRBV9
CASSPRGEQYNEQFF
>TRBJ2-7|TRBV28
CASTEISRTAGEQYF
>TRBJ2-6|TRBV10-3
CAISPPPGQGFTGANVLTF
>TRBJ2-3|TRBV20-1
CSARDRRLSTDTQYF
>TRBJ2-5|TRBV5-5
CASSSAALTATGRETQYF
>TRBJ1-4|TRBV7-9
CASSLAGSEKLFF
>TRBJ2-1|TRBV29-1
CSVQPPTDYEQFF
>TRBJ2-3|TRBV6-2/TRBV6-3
CASSSPRDANWADTQYF
>TRBJ2-1|TRBV11-2
CASSLIRNLYNEQFF
>TRBJ2-4|TRBV7-2
CASSPRQGNSENIQYF
>TRBJ2-1|TRBV19
CASSARRTGLAEQFF
>TRBJ2-1|TRBV29-1
CSVVGQGAFPGEQFF
>TRBJ2-3|TRBV4-2
CASSHGTASGETWDTQYF
>TRBJ1-6|TRBV7-8
CASSPQTVRSPLHF
>TRBJ2-3|TRBV6-5
CASSSHSGTSTDTQYF
>TRBJ1-2|TRBV5-1
CASSRDAGPTNYGYTF
>TRBJ2-1|TRBV20-1
CSARGRRGPGDNEQFF
>TRBJ1-6|TRBV5-6
CASSLQGPPLHF
>TRBJ1-6|TRBV4-1
CASSQVLPGQFYSPLHF
>TRBJ2-3|TRBV12-3/TRBV12-4
CASSSGTRDSTYF
>TRBJ2-1|TRBV5-5
CASTPPGPYNEQFF
>TRBJ2-3|TRBV7-9
CASSLGQEDTQYF
>TRBJ1-6|TRBV6-5
CASSTQPFSYNSPLHF
>TRBJ1-5|TRBV7-8
CASSLARTSISHQPQHF
>TRBJ2-1|TRBV29-1
CSVGRGVSYNEQFF